This T cell receptor (beta chain) comes out of a study of T cell clones after liver transplantation. The overall study: Post-transplant blood was tracked for graft-donor-reactive T cell clones identified in a pre-transplant mixed lymphocyte reaction.

Assay used: immunoSEQ multiplex PCR; TCRdb lists only in-frame clones, some missing. The data hold tens of thousands of clones, with approximately 87% observed a single time. This CDR3 comprises 13 residues. Germline-derived CDR1 and CDR2 are SNHLY and FYNNEI. The germline V and J ends were trimmed by 4 bases and 3 bases, with 6 bases remaining between them. The chain carries TRBV2 and TRBJ2-2; D is unclear. This receptor was identified in a human patient who received a liver transplant. Some of these T cells may belong to the graft donor. This sample comprised CD4+ T cells from blood, obtained at the 22-month timepoint. The CDR3 DNA is TGTGCCAGCAGTGCCACAGACACCGGGGAGCTGTTTTTT. Translation: CASSATDTGELFF.